This T cell receptor (beta chain) was observed in a study of blood T cells in healthy people across ages (dated by TCRdb to the mid-2010s). Background on the whole study: Template switching captured roughly one uniquely barcoded TCR beta cDNA molecule per two T cells in model experiments. Two additional independent replicas of 1 million unique cDNA reads from the same blood draw were analyzed for two donors (one aged 18 to 29 and one aged 80 or older). Four age groups were formed from the donors: young (average approximately 16 years), middle-aged (around 40), aged (about 62) and long-lived (about 80). The study measured age-related changes in TCR beta repertoire diversity using deep sequencing normalized with unique cDNA molecular identifiers. The full study reports these points: Observed TCR beta diversity per million T cells fell roughly linearly with age, and a significant reduction was already apparent by age approximately 40. Observed TCR beta diversity correlated strongly with the percentage of naive T cells measured by flow cytometry. Conclusive comparison of naive and antigen-experienced compartments was prevented by the profiling of bulk unsorted PBMCs. The long-lived group showed more naive CD4+ T cells, fewer expanded clones and increased TCR diversity than the aged group, suggesting age selection. Because the CMV infection status of the donors was unknown, age-related changes in expanded clonotypes may potentially have been confounded. Estimates of total diversity from one million sequenced T cells were regarded as lower bounds and underestimates.

Library generation was performed with 5' RACE. Instrument used: Illumina HiSeq 2500. A second 7 to 11 cycle PCR used a sample-barcoded 5' primer and a J-beta primer mix. A unique molecular identifier was introduced onto each TCR beta cDNA molecule by a template-switch 5' adaptor carrying 12 random nucleotides. Each sample yielded at least 2.5 million CDR3-containing paired-end reads. First-strand cDNA synthesis was performed from all RNA using the Mint cDNA synthesis kit, with priming by a TRBC-specific oligonucleotide. After uracil-DNA glycosylase treatment, a first 18-cycle PCR used universal primers M1SS and BC2_uni_R on all cDNA. Under the source paper's analysis protocol: Normalization of each sample was performed by random selection of 1 million high-quality reads, each carrying a distinct molecular identifier. Reads sharing molecular identifiers were discarded rather than binned into consensus sequences. MiTCR, run with a Q25 quality threshold and the strictest error-elimination algorithm, handled CDR3 identification, clonotype clustering and error correction. A nonparametric unseen species model with Euler transformation was used to estimate lower-bound total TCR beta diversity. In TCRdb, the public reads were trimmed at Q25 with fastp and aligned with MiXCR, with productive beta chains retained. CDR3 protein sequences are deduplicated, and each keeps its most common genes and DNA. The V and J calls, along with clone size, are taken from TCRdb and not from the paper's own processing. The sample table lists around 800,000 distinct CDR3 sequences, more than 25% of them with a count of one. The leading ten clones occupy 2.5% to 3.5% of the sample.

V is pruned by 8 bases and J by 2 bases, leaving 11 bases of the junction without a gene match. CDR1 and CDR2, per the germline V gene (reference sequence), are MNHNY and SVGAGI. From its cysteine to its phenylalanine, the CDR3 spans 16 amino acids. Only CDR3 DNA is held: 48 bases, read in frame from base 1. Systemically healthy Caucasian individuals from Russia, 39 in total and aged about 6 to 95 years, were included as donors. Around 10 milliliters of peripheral blood were drawn from each donor into EDTA-treated Vacutainer tubes. PBMCs were isolated by Ficoll-Paque density-gradient centrifugation, with at least 7 million obtained per sample. Total RNA, at least 6 micrograms per sample, was extracted from PBMCs with Trizol reagent. For every donor, an aliquot of PBMCs went through flow cytometry to measure the percentages of naive CD45RAhigh/CD27high T cells. A word on this clonotype: What antigen it recognizes has not been identified. Base qualities are missing; no much larger clone stands one base away.

This sample also appeared in a second study, on T cells of mothers and their children. As described in the second report: The donors were nine systemically healthy Caucasian individuals, made up of three mothers and their six children. cDNA synthesis used all of the extracted RNA, with roughly 1.5 ug of RNA in each 15 ul reaction. In the second PCR, the M1S primer added sample barcodes and 2-4 random nucleotides. More than 9 million TCR beta CDR3 reads were obtained from each mother, and some 3 million reads were obtained from each child. In both related and unrelated pairs, thymic selection shapes the output of TCR recombination in a similar way, with inherited differences having only a minor effect. Related mother-child pairs always showed normalized repertoire overlap that was slightly higher than in unrelated mother-child pairs, though the difference was never significant. Persistent microchimeric T cell clones were not detected, at a sensitivity of roughly 100 clones per million clonotypes. The study used deep NGS to compare TCR beta repertoires of mothers and children, seeking features distinguishing related mother-child pairs from unrelated individuals. On average, the children were roughly 11 +/- 4 years old, while the mothers were 40 +/- 4 years old. After adapter ligation with NEBNext reagents, the libraries were sequenced on Illumina HiSeq 2000 with 100+100 nt paired-end reads. To prevent cross-contamination, the mother and child libraries were prepared one month apart and sequenced in separate runs. Each donor had between about 500,000 and 2,100,000 distinct TCR beta clonotypes identified. Naive TCR beta clonotypes were estimated from low-frequency clonotypes matched to each donor's FACS-determined naive share, without sorting.

The clonotype was recovered from a boy between 10 and 17 years old in good health. The chain couples TRBV6-6 to TRBJ2-5; TRBD2 fits 10 bases in the junction. The sample was blood. DNA sequence: TGTGCCAGCCTGGGCAGAACAGCGGGGGGGCAAGAGACCCAGTACTTC. This sequence encodes CASLGRTAGGQETQYF.